This T cell receptor (beta chain) originates from a study of blood T cell repertoires in COVID-19. In the study overall: Spain, Italy and the United States supplied samples that represented acute and convalescent COVID-19.

Per the authors' pipeline: Researchers report that nucleated cell counts were estimated from reference gene primer amplification. Method: immunoSEQ multiplex PCR; TCRdb's copy keeps in-frame clones and lacks some. D and trimming come from the DNA, and the V and J calls and clone size come from that table. The profile shows fewer than 75,000 clones, more than 85% of them singletons. The sequence came from a man aged 50-59 years with active COVID-19. Sequencing was performed on peripheral blood.

The CDR3 coding sequence is TGTGCCAGCAATGGGACTCCCCAAGAGACCCAGTACTTC. This gives the protein CASNGTPQETQYF. V is TRBV12-3 or TRBV12-4 and J is TRBJ2-5; TRBD2 is a possible D gene (6 bases). Between the trimmed V and J ends, which lost 7 bases and 1 base, there was a span of 10 bases. This CDR3 contains 13 residues.